This TCR beta chain was identified during a study of T cell repertoires in cytomegalovirus infection (dated by TCRdb to between 2018 and 2020). Study-wide context: Donor HLA type was relevant to the analysis, as public TCR beta signatures indicated carriage of CMV infection together with the matching HLA type.

The paper as a whole reports these results and caveats: The ex vivo response was dominated by HLA-C-restricted CMV-specific TCR beta clonotypes, which also provided the single most frequent clonotype in two of eight donors. Cumulative frequency of public TCR beta family members discriminated carriers of CMV infection plus the relevant HLA type in this cohort and an independent approximately 400-donor cohort.

In the germline V gene, CDR1 corresponds to SGHTA and CDR2 to FQGNSA. Here V drops 5 bases and J drops 2 bases, and the junction holds 5 bases not matched to any gene. The CDR3, from cysteine to phenylalanine, totals 15 residues. Here the CDR3 DNA is all that survives: 45 bases in frame from base 1. This clonotype was seen a few times. Its target antigen remains unknown. No much larger clone is present one base from it, and per-base qualities are unavailable. TCRdb lists the instrument as Illumina HiSeq 1500. Clones were called with MiXCR by TCRdb after fastp trimmed the public reads at Q25, and only in-frame beta chains were retained. Merged by CDR3 protein, the rows form single entries marked with the most common genes and DNA. This sample comprises fewer than 200,000 distinct CDR3 sequences, roughly 9% of them detected only once. About 4.2% of the sample is held by the ten biggest clonotypes.

The sequencing sample was made of PBMCs. The clonotype comes from a human donor in good health (CMV status not recorded). Some clones in this sample may be carry-over from other donors' samples. The chain is made from TRBV7-2 and TRBJ2-1, and TRBD2 matches 8 of the central bases. This receptor has the CDR3 CASSPREGPYNEQFF. In nucleotides, the sequence is TGTGCCAGCAGCCCCCGGGAGGGCCCCTACAATGAGCAGTTCTTC.